The T cell receptor beta chain under discussion was sequenced for a study of blood T cell repertoires in COVID-19. Living in under 30 US areas, the participants were between roughly 18 and 90 years of age. Each participant's cohort was designated according to participant-reported clinical history. For recovered donors of Cohort 3, there were two negative PCRs, clearance, or symptom resolution. In the authors' workflow: By means of reference gene primer amplification, nucleated cell counts were estimated. Repertoires were generated with immunoSEQ multiplex PCR, while TCRdb's copy carries only in-frame clones and drops some. V, J and clone size derive from that table, while D and trimming were established from the DNA sequence. Among over 250,000 clones listed, about 93% were seen once. Germline CDR1 reads MNHEY; CDR2 reads SVGAGI. V was shortened by 6 bases and J by 0 bases, with 10 bases between the two germline ends. This CDR3 contains 14 residues.

This TCR was recovered from a young woman who had recovered from COVID-19. The sample was PBMCs or T cells enriched from blood (not recorded which). J is TRBJ2-3 and V is TRBV6-5, with TRBD2 as a possible D gene (5 bases). The CDR3 here is CASRYGESTDTQYF. For the CDR3, the DNA is TGTGCCAGCAGATACGGGGAGAGCACAGATACGCAGTATTTT.